This T cell receptor (beta chain) was observed in a study of cytomegalovirus exposure and HLA in healthy donors. 13 Jbeta primers and 60 Vbeta primers were used for the PCR. Sequencing was performed with immunoSEQ multiplex PCR; in TCRdb, only in-frame clones are kept and a portion is missing. The data show more than 100,000 clones, around two thirds seen once. The source of this sequence is a middle-aged woman in good health and CMV-seropositive. Sequencing was done on a sample of PBMCs.

The CDR3 DNA reads as TGTGCCAGGTCTAGCGCCCAAGAGACCCAGTACTTC. This translates into CARSSAQETQYF. The V call is TRBV2, the J call TRBJ2-5; tentative D call: TRBD2 (6 bases). With 9 bases removed from V and 1 base from J, the gap between germline ends came to 9 bases. The V gene's germline CDR1 is SNHLY and CDR2 FYNNEI. The CDR3 is 12 residues long.